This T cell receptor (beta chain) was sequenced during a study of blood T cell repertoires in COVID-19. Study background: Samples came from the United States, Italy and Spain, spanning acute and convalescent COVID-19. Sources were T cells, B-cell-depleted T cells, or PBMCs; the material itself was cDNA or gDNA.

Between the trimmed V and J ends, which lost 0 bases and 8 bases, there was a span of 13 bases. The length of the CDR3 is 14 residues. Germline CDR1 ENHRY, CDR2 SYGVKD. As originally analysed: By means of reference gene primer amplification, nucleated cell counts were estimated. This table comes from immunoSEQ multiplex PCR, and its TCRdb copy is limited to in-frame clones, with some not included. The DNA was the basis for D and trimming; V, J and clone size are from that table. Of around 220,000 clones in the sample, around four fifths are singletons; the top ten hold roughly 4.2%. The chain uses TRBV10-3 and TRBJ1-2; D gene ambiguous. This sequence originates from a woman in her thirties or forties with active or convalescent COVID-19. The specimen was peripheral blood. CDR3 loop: CAISESAQLRGYTF. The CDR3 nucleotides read TGTGCCATCAGTGAGTCGGCCCAACTGCGGGGCTACACCTTC.